Listed below are T cell receptor beta chains from one sample, sequenced in a study of T-cell reconstitution after alpha-beta-depleted transplantation in children. MiXCR, applied by TCRdb to the PCR reads, yields one record per CDR3 protein. The profile shows 350,000 to 400,000 distinct CDR3 sequences, roughly 21% of them singletons. The specimen comprised PBMCs from the stem cell graft donor, sampled from the stem cell graft. The receptors come from a human donor who donated a stem cell graft to a child with acute myeloid leukemia. Each CDR3 is given with its conserved first and last residue. The order of the fields is V gene, J gene, clone size, D gene, CDR3 protein, CDR3 DNA. D genes are given only for firm matches. Clone size is stated in some rows and not others, as once, few, many or a class when expanded.

TRBV7-8	TRBJ2-7	few	NA	CASSFDGTASSYEQYF	TGTGCCAGCAGCTTCGATGGGACGGCGAGCTCCTACGAGCAGTACTTC
TRBV20-1	TRBJ2-1	many	NA	CSARDLAEINNEQFF	TGCAGTGCTAGAGATTTAGCGGAGATTAATAATGAGCAGTTCTTC
TRBV5-1	TRBJ2-2	few	NA	CASSNGGNTGELFF	TGCGCCAGCAGCAACGGGGGGAACACCGGGGAGCTGTTTTTT
TRBV7-2	TRBJ2-2	once	NA	CASSPIRFGELFF	TGTGCCAGCAGCCCTATTCGTTTCGGGGAGCTGTTTTTT
TRBV5-1	TRBJ2-2	many	NA	CASSDGSGELFF	TGCGCCAGCAGCGATGGAAGTGGGGAGCTGTTTTTT
TRBV20-1	TRBJ2-7	NA	TRBD2	CSAQGRGSYEQYF	TGCAGTGCCCAAGGGAGGGGCTCCTACGAGCAGTACTTC
TRBV12-3/TRBV12-4	TRBJ2-7	few	NA	CASSFAGPSYEQYF	TGTGCCAGCAGTTTCGCCGGTCCCAGCTACGAGCAGTACTTC
TRBV5-6	TRBJ2-1	NA	TRBD2	CASSPDRGLAANNEQFF	TGTGCCAGCAGCCCGGACAGGGGACTAGCGGCAAACAATGAGCAGTTCTTC
TRBV7-2	TRBJ2-3	NA	NA	CASSSLGTNTQYF	TGTGCCAGCAGCTCCTTAGGAACTAATACGCAGTATTTT
TRBV25-1	TRBJ2-1	NA	NA	CASRRTVGNVNEQFF	TGTGCCAGCAGGCGGACAGTTGGGAATGTGAATGAGCAGTTCTTC
TRBV12-3/TRBV12-4	TRBJ2-7	many	TRBD2	CASSSELAVSPYEQYF	TGTGCCAGCAGTTCCGAACTAGCGGTTTCGCCCTACGAGCAGTACTTC
TRBV3-1	TRBJ1-1	NA	NA	CASSQDHRDTEAFF	TGTGCCAGCAGCCAAGATCACAGGGACACTGAAGCTTTCTTT
TRBV7-9	TRBJ2-6	few	NA	CASSFSRNGANVLTF	TGTGCCAGCAGCTTCAGCAGGAATGGGGCCAACGTCCTGACTTTC
TRBV28	TRBJ2-1	many	NA	CASSAIPGHFNEQFF	TGTGCCAGCAGCGCTATTCCGGGACATTTTAATGAGCAGTTCTTC
TRBV6-5	TRBJ1-2	few	NA	CASSYHMATKGVYGYTF	TGTGCCAGCAGTTACCATATGGCGACGAAAGGTGTCTATGGCTACACCTTC
TRBV4-1	TRBJ2-3	NA	TRBD2	CASSHTSGRDTDTQYF	TGCGCCAGCAGCCATACTAGCGGGAGGGACACAGATACGCAGTATTTT
TRBV29-1	TRBJ1-5	few	NA	CSVEGSAGQPQHF	TGCAGCGTTGAAGGGAGTGCGGGTCAGCCCCAGCATTTT
TRBV6-5	TRBJ2-1	few	TRBD1	CASSYAWTGLVNGNEQFF	TGTGCCAGCAGTTATGCTTGGACAGGGTTAGTCAATGGCAATGAGCAGTTCTTC
TRBV7-9	TRBJ2-5	NA	NA	CASSPEVEETQYF	TGTGCCAGCAGCCCGGAGGTGGAAGAGACCCAGTACTTC
TRBV7-3	TRBJ2-2	NA	TRBD2	CASSKTSGQNTGELFF	TGTGCCAGCAGCAAAACTAGCGGCCAAAACACCGGGGAGCTGTTTTTT
TRBV15	TRBJ2-5	few	TRBD1	CATSRDSTGGNQETQYF	TGTGCCACCAGCAGAGACTCGACAGGGGGAAACCAAGAGACCCAGTACTTC